This TCR beta chain was identified in a study of PD-1 blockade in classical Hodgkin lymphoma. Measured with immunoSEQ multiplex PCR; TCRdb has only the in-frame clones, and not every one. The sample contains over 85,000 clones, roughly 79% of which appear only once. Germline loops: CDR1 SGHTA, CDR2 FQGNSA. The CDR3 spans 13 residues. With 5 bases removed from V and 1 base from J, the gap between germline ends came to 9 bases. Relapse after autologous stem cell transplantation occurred in every patient, and brentuximab vedotin exposure varied. The rearrangement uses TRBV7-2 and TRBJ2-7; D uncertain. The receptor was derived from a human donor with classical Hodgkin lymphoma. Sequencing was performed on peripheral blood mononuclear cells (PBMCs), taken before the second cycle of nivolumab. CDR3 DNA: TGTGCCAGCAGCCCCCCCCAATCCTACGAGCAGTACTTC. Residues: CASSPPQSYEQYF. Looking up the rest from reference TRBV7-2 and TRBJ2-7 gives the full variable domain: GAGVSQSPSNKVTEKGKDVELRCDPISGHTALYWYRQSLGQGLEFLIYFQGNSAPDKSGLPSDRFSAERTGGSVSTLTIQRTQQEDSAVYLCASSPPQSYEQYFGPGTRLTVT.